This record concerns one T cell receptor beta chain sequence. Antigen: not known. This entry is derived from a study of T cells in localized non-small cell lung cancer. Study-wide results and caveats: It remains possible that heterogeneity exists, since only one tumor region was sequenced.

Sequencing was performed with immunoSEQ multiplex PCR; in TCRdb, only in-frame clones are kept and a portion is missing. The sample carries roughly 31,000 clones, about 88% recorded once. From germline, CDR1 is SNHLY and CDR2 FYNNEI. The V and J ends lost 10 bases and 2 bases respectively, with 15 bases between them. This CDR3 spans 13 amino acids. V is TRBV2 and J is TRBJ2-7; D uncertain. The source of this sequence is a woman between 35 and 70 years old with stage I lung adenocarcinoma. The sequenced sample was peripheral blood, obtained before any cancer treatment. The CDR3 here is CATRPSRTYEQYF. The DNA of the CDR3 is TGTGCCACCCGACCGTCCCGGACCTACGAGCAGTACTTC.